This TCR beta chain was obtained from a study of PD-L1 blockade in urothelial cancer. The wider study: Patients, treated from about 2014 onward, received atezolizumab 1,200 mg intravenously every 3 weeks. Blood analysis was done at 3 weeks (second dose) and 6 weeks after treatment began. Reported median T cell count for blood samples was around 150,000.

Each PCR received spiked synthetic TCR analog templates. The data were produced by immunoSEQ multiplex PCR, yet TCRdb's version contains in-frame clones alone and is incomplete. This table holds 40,000 to 55,000 clones, about 87% found once. Germline lookup yields CDR1 SGDLS and CDR2 YYNGEE. This CDR3 region has 15 residues. Note on this clone: A read error may produce the germline difference seen at one junction end.

This clonotype was obtained from a man in his forties or fifties with urothelial cancer. The material was PBMCs, obtained around atezolizumab (anti-PD-L1) treatment. The rearrangement links TRBV9 to TRBJ2-5; 9 bases align to TRBD1. CDR3 nucleotide sequence: TGTGCCAGCAGTGTAGAGGGACAGGGTGGGAAGACCCAGTACTTC. Protein sequence: CASSVEGQGGKTQYF.